This is a list of T cell receptor beta chains from one sample in a study of blood T cell repertoires in COVID-19. Measured with immunoSEQ multiplex PCR; TCRdb has only the in-frame clones, and not every one. Of tens of thousands of clones listed, 86% were seen once; the top ten hold roughly 6.9%. Sequenced sample: peripheral blood. Receptors originate from a man aged 50 or older with active COVID-19. Each CDR3 is given with its conserved first and last residue. D genes are given only for firm matches. The size entry is marked missing in some rows and otherwise reads once, few, many or a size class.

>TRBV3-1/TRBV3-2|TRBJ1-6|NA|NA
TGTGCCAGCAGCCAAGCTAGGGGGGGGACCAATTCACCCCTCCACTTT
CASSQARGGTNSPLHF
>TRBV5-4|TRBJ2-1|NA|NA
TGTGCCAGCAGCTCGCCGAGCCAACTTGGAGACAATGAGCAGTTCTTC
CASSSPSQLGDNEQFF
>TRBV6-6|TRBJ2-3|NA|NA
TGTGCCAGCTTGAAAAGCGTGACGCAGTATTTT
CASLKSVTQYF
>TRBV12-3/TRBV12-4|TRBJ2-1|TRBD2|NA
TGTGCCAGCAGCTCGGGACTAGCTGAGTTCTTC
CASSSGLAEFF
>TRBV7-9|TRBJ1-6|NA|NA
TGTGCCAGCAGCTTAGCGGGGGGGCGTAATTCACCCCTCCACTTT
CASSLAGGRNSPLHF
>TRBV7-2|TRBJ2-7|TRBD2|NA
TGTGCCAGCAGCTCACGCACATCTAGCGGGGGGGCAAGCTCCTACGAGCAGTACTTC
CASSSRTSSGGASSYEQYF
>TRBV18|TRBJ2-3|NA|NA
TGTGCCAGCTCACCACCCCTCCCCGGAGGCGGGCGCACAGATACGCAGTATTTT
CASSPPLPGGGRTDTQYF
>TRBV19|TRBJ2-1|TRBD2|NA
TGTGCCAGTACCCAGGGACTAGCGGATGAGCAGTTCTTC
CASTQGLADEQFF
>TRBV25-1|TRBJ1-2|NA|NA
TGTGCCAGCAGTGATTGGAGGGGTGGTGGTGGCTACACCTTC
CASSDWRGGGGYTF
>TRBV6-5|TRBJ2-3|NA|NA
TGTGCCAGCACGAGGAGCGGTCAGGCGTATTTT
CASTRSGQAYF
>TRBV21-1|TRBJ2-3|NA|NA
TGTGCCAGCAGCAAAATCAGGGAGGGGCCGCTTAACCCCACAGATACGCAGTATTTT
CASSKIREGPLNPTDTQYF
>TRBV13|TRBJ1-6|NA|NA
TGTGCCAGCAGCGTGGACAGCTCCTATAATTCACCCCTCCACTTT
CASSVDSSYNSPLHF
>TRBV20-1|TRBJ1-1|NA|NA
TGCAGTGCCAGCGGCCACACTGAAGCTTTCTTT
CSASGHTEAFF
>TRBV6-6|TRBJ1-3|NA|NA
TGTGCCAGCAGTTACTCGACAGGCAGGGCTGGAAACACCATATATTTT
CASSYSTGRAGNTIYF
>TRBV7-3|TRBJ2-1|NA|NA
TGTGCCAGCAGCCTAGACAGATCCAATGAGCAGTTCTTC
CASSLDRSNEQFF
>TRBV4-1|TRBJ1-6|NA|once
TGCGCCAGCAGCCCCCGCGGAGGGGAGTCTTCACCCCTCCACTTT
CASSPRGGESSPLHF
>TRBV19|TRBJ2-2|TRBD1|NA
TGTGCCAGTAGTATAGAAGGGACAGGCCCCACCGGGGAGCTGTTTTTT
CASSIEGTGPTGELFF
>TRBV15|TRBJ1-4|TRBD1|few
TGTGCCACCAGCAAAGACAGGGGTCGAAAACTGTTTTTT
CATSKDRGRKLFF